The T cell receptor beta chain under discussion was sequenced for a study of T cell responses to AZD1222 COVID-19 vaccine (dated by TCRdb to about 2021). About the study as a whole: TCR sequencing covered some 250 trial participants: approximately 200 given two doses of AZD1222 and 26 given two doses of MenACWY control vaccine. Trial participants were enrolled into age subgroups of 18-55, 56-69 and 70-plus years, which contained around 150, 28 and 57 TCR-sequenced participants, respectively. Study-wide conclusions, independent of this receptor: Spike-specific TCR breadth and depth rose significantly after two AZD1222 doses compared with day 0 and with MenACWY recipients. The whole spike protein was spanned by vaccine-associated CD4 TCRs, and dominant responses were seen in regions 160-218 and 743-854. In the small 56-69-year group, the increase in depth fell short of significance, most likely because of low power. Participants were mostly white British, with more females than males. The authors suggested clonal diversity may have been underestimated. Because no day 14 peak-response samples were available, the repertoires could be characterized only after the peak T cell response. Conclusions about previously exposed vaccinees are limited because only five to seven AZD1222 recipients were SARS-CoV-2 seropositive at baseline. Epitopes outside the regions mutated in the B.1.351 and B.1.1.7 variants were reportedly recognized by nearly half of the unique spike-specific TCRs.

For this clone: It lacks a known antigen. No per-base quality is available; no much larger clone lies one base away.

The CDR3 regions of human TCRbeta chains were subjected to immunosequencing. The authors processed their data as follows. Repertoire TCRs were matched against a reference library of SARS-CoV-2-specific TCRs generated with the MIRA antigen-specificity platform. Breadth was defined as the fraction of unique TCRs that were SARS-CoV-2-associated, and depth was defined as the fraction of total T cells that were SARS-CoV-2-associated. Using the MIRA data, each spike-specific TCR was mapped to the spike region that the TCR reacts to and placed in a CD4 or CD8 class. Log10-transformed breadth and depth values were compared by one-way ANOVA with Sidak's multiple comparisons tests. TCRdb limited this immuneACCESS table to in-frame rearrangements with V and J called. A share of clones is missing; checked studies link under half to unresolved V genes, and the rest is unexplained. The V and J calls and clone size were taken over from that table, and D and trimming were inferred from the DNA. For this sample there are about 70,000 clones; 83% appear just once. The ten largest clonotypes hold about 6% of the sample.

This sample's time point label indicates: about 28 days (+/-7) after the second vaccine dose. Because spike-specific TCR depth and breadth did not differ between the two schedules, AZD1222 recipients who got a second dose at roughly 4 weeks were pooled with those who got a second dose at roughly 12 weeks. Samples from vaccinated people were obtained from the UK trials COV001 and COV002, which included a single-blind randomized controlled phase 2/3 trial of AZD1222 (ChAdOx1 nCoV-19) in healthy adults. For TCRbeta chain sequencing, PBMC samples from trial participants were taken at day 0 and at day 28 after the second dose. The TCR comes from an adult who received the AZD1222 COVID-19 vaccine. Specimen: peripheral blood, collected 28 days after the second AZD1222 dose.

The CDR3 protein is CASSQDSRSYGYTF. The sequenced DNA: TGCGCCAGCAGCCAAGATAGCCGGTCCTATGGCTACACCTTC. In this chain, TRBV4-3 is recombined with TRBJ1-2; the D gene cannot be resolved reliably. The CDR3 starts with the cysteine, ends with the phenylalanine, and has 14 residues. Only the CDR3 DNA stays, 42 bases, in frame from base 1. V is shortened by 0 bases, J by 4 bases, and the region joining them spans 9 bases. The germline V gene yields LGHNA for CDR1 and YSLEER for CDR2.